This is a list of T cell receptor beta chains from one sample in a study of identical twins. TCRdb passed the 5' RACE reads through MiXCR, listing each CDR3 protein once. Seen here are some 590,000 distinct CDR3 sequences, around 9.6% observed once, and the top ten hold roughly 3.2%. These data were likewise used in another study, on yellow fever vaccine responses in identical twins.

The sample was PBMCs. All receptors derive from a woman between 18 and 29 years old in good health. CDR3s include the opening cysteine and the closing phenylalanine or tryptophan. The D gene is left open where the match is weak. Where a row states a size, it is once, few, many or the class of an expanded clone; other rows omit it.

clone_size: many; j_call: TRBJ2-7; v_call: TRBV20-1; d_call: .; cdr3_aa: CSAIGTPSSYEQYF; cdr3_nt: TGCAGTGCAATCGGGACACCCTCCTCCTACGAGCAGTACTTC
clone_size: .; j_call: TRBJ2-1; v_call: TRBV29-1; d_call: TRBD2; cdr3_aa: CSVLLLAGGYNEQFF; cdr3_nt: TGCAGCGTTCTACTGCTAGCGGGGGGTTACAATGAGCAGTTCTTC
clone_size: few; j_call: TRBJ2-3; v_call: TRBV18; d_call: TRBD2; cdr3_aa: CASSPSSGGLANTQYF; cdr3_nt: TGTGCCAGCTCACCAAGCAGCGGGGGCCTCGCTAATACGCAGTATTTT
clone_size: many; j_call: TRBJ2-7; v_call: TRBV7-2; d_call: TRBD1; cdr3_aa: CASSLRQGTYEQYF; cdr3_nt: TGTGCCAGCAGTCTACGACAGGGAACCTACGAGCAGTACTTC
clone_size: .; j_call: TRBJ2-2; v_call: TRBV19; d_call: .; cdr3_aa: CASSIVGAGELFF; cdr3_nt: TGTGCCAGTAGTATAGTGGGTGCCGGGGAGCTGTTTTTT
clone_size: few; j_call: TRBJ1-3; v_call: TRBV5-1; d_call: .; cdr3_aa: CASSLRGGDGNTIYF; cdr3_nt: TGCGCCAGCAGCTTGCGGGGGGGAGACGGAAACACCATATATTTT
clone_size: .; j_call: TRBJ1-2; v_call: TRBV2; d_call: .; cdr3_aa: CASSEGPGEYTF; cdr3_nt: TGTGCCAGCAGTGAAGGGCCAGGGGAATACACCTTC
clone_size: .; j_call: TRBJ1-1; v_call: TRBV29-1; d_call: .; cdr3_aa: CSAPPTLRGHMNTEAFF; cdr3_nt: TGCAGCGCCCCACCGACCCTCCGCGGCCACATGAACACTGAAGCTTTCTTT
clone_size: many; j_call: TRBJ2-2; v_call: TRBV5-1; d_call: .; cdr3_aa: CASSLESYGQANTGELFF; cdr3_nt: TGCGCCAGCAGCTTGGAATCTTACGGGCAAGCGAACACCGGGGAGCTGTTTTTT
clone_size: few; j_call: TRBJ2-1; v_call: TRBV9; d_call: .; cdr3_aa: CASSVATSNEQFF; cdr3_nt: TGTGCCAGCAGCGTAGCTACCTCTAATGAGCAGTTCTTC
clone_size: few; j_call: TRBJ2-7; v_call: TRBV11-2; d_call: .; cdr3_aa: CASSLKSAEQDF; cdr3_nt: TGTGCCAGCAGCTTAAAGAGCGCCGAACAAGACTTC
clone_size: .; j_call: TRBJ2-3; v_call: TRBV12-3/TRBV12-4; d_call: .; cdr3_aa: CATQRWDTDTQYF; cdr3_nt: TGTGCCACCCAAAGATGGGACACAGATACGCAGTATTTT
clone_size: .; j_call: TRBJ2-1; v_call: TRBV25-1; d_call: .; cdr3_aa: CASLGRAYNEQFF; cdr3_nt: TGTGCCAGCCTAGGTCGGGCCTACAATGAGCAGTTCTTC
clone_size: many; j_call: TRBJ2-1; v_call: TRBV20-1; d_call: .; cdr3_aa: CSARESAGANEQFF; cdr3_nt: TGCAGTGCTAGAGAAAGTGCGGGGGCGAATGAGCAGTTCTTC
clone_size: many; j_call: TRBJ1-5; v_call: TRBV5-1; d_call: .; cdr3_aa: CASSPEGSNQPQHF; cdr3_nt: TGCGCCAGCAGCCCGGAGGGTAGCAATCAGCCCCAGCATTTT
clone_size: many; j_call: TRBJ2-7; v_call: TRBV5-1; d_call: TRBD1; cdr3_aa: CASSLARGPVYEQYF; cdr3_nt: TGCGCCAGCAGCTTGGCTAGGGGGCCGGTATACGAGCAGTACTTC
clone_size: many; j_call: TRBJ2-2; v_call: TRBV5-1; d_call: TRBD1; cdr3_aa: CASSLGTGGVFTGELFF; cdr3_nt: TGCGCCAGCAGCTTGGGGACAGGGGGCGTTTTCACCGGGGAGCTGTTTTTT
clone_size: many; j_call: TRBJ1-5; v_call: TRBV12-3/TRBV12-4; d_call: .; cdr3_aa: CASSLGALSNQPQHF; cdr3_nt: TGTGCCAGCAGTTTAGGGGCTCTTAGCAATCAGCCCCAGCATTTT
clone_size: .; j_call: TRBJ2-3; v_call: TRBV12-3/TRBV12-4; d_call: TRBD2; cdr3_aa: CASSATSGGVMDTQYF; cdr3_nt: TGTGCCAGCAGTGCTACTAGCGGGGGGGTGATGGATACGCAGTATTTT
clone_size: few; j_call: TRBJ1-5; v_call: TRBV6-5; d_call: TRBD1; cdr3_aa: CASQGTGVPNQPQHF; cdr3_nt: TGTGCCAGCCAGGGGACAGGGGTCCCTAATCAGCCCCAGCATTTT
clone_size: few; j_call: TRBJ2-7; v_call: TRBV6-2/TRBV6-3; d_call: TRBD1; cdr3_aa: CASSYGPTGGEWEQYF; cdr3_nt: TGTGCCAGCAGTTACGGTCCGACAGGGGGAGAGTGGGAGCAGTACTTC
clone_size: few; j_call: TRBJ2-3; v_call: TRBV5-1; d_call: .; cdr3_aa: CASSLVPPGTDTQYF; cdr3_nt: TGCGCCAGCAGCTTGGTGCCCCCGGGCACAGATACGCAGTATTTT
clone_size: few; j_call: TRBJ2-2; v_call: TRBV7-7; d_call: .; cdr3_aa: CASSLAEGTPNTGELFF; cdr3_nt: TGTGCTAGCAGCTTAGCGGAGGGGACACCGAACACCGGGGAGCTGTTTTTT
clone_size: .; j_call: TRBJ1-5; v_call: TRBV3-1; d_call: .; cdr3_aa: CASSQDSRGGQPQHF; cdr3_nt: TGTGCCAGCAGCCAAGATTCCAGGGGAGGTCAGCCCCAGCATTTT
clone_size: .; j_call: TRBJ2-7; v_call: TRBV4-3; d_call: .; cdr3_aa: CASSPREAGPSYEQYF; cdr3_nt: TGCGCCAGCAGCCCGCGAGAGGCGGGGCCTTCCTACGAGCAGTACTTC
clone_size: .; j_call: TRBJ2-5; v_call: TRBV6-2/TRBV6-3; d_call: .; cdr3_aa: CASSYSWRDIQETQYF; cdr3_nt: TGTGCCAGCAGTTACTCGTGGAGGGATATCCAAGAGACCCAGTACTTC